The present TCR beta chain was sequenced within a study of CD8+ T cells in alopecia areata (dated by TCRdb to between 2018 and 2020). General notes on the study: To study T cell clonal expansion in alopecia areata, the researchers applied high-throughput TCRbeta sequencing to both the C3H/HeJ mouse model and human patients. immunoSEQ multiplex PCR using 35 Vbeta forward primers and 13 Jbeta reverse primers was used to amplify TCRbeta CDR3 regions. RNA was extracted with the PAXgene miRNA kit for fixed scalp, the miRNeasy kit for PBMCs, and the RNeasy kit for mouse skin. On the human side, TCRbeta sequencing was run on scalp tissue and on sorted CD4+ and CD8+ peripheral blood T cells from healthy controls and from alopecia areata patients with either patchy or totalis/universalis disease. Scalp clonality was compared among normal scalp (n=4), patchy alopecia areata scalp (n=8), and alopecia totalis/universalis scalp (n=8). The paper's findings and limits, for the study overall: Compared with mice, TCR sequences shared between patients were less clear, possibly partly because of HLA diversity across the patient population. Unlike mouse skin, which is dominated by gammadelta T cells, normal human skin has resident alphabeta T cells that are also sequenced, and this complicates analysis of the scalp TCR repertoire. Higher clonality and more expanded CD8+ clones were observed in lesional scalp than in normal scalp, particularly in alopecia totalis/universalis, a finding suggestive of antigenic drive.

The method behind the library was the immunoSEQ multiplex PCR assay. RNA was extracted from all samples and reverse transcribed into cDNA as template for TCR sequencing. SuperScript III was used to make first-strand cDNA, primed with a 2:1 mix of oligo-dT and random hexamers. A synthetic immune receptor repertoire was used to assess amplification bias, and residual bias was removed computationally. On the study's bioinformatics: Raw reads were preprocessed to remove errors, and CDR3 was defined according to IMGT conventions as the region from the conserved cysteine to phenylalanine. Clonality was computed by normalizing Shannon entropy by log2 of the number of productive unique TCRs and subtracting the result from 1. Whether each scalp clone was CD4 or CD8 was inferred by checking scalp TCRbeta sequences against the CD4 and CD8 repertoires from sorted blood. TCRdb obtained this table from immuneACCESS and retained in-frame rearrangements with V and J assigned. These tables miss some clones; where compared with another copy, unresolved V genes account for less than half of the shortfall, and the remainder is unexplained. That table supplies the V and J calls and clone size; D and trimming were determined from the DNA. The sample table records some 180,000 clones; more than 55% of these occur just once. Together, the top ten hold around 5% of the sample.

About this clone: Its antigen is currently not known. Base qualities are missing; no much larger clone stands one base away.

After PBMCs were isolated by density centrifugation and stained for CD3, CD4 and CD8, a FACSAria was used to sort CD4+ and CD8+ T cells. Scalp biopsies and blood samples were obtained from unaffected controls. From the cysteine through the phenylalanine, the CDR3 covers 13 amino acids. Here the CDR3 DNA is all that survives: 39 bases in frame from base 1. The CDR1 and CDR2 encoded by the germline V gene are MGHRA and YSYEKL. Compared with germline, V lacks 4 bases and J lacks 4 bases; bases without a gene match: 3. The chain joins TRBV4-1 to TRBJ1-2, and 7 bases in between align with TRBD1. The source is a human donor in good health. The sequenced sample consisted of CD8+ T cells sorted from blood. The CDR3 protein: CASSPTGSYGYTF. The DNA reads TGCGCCAGCAGCCCGACAGGGAGCTATGGCTACACCTTC.